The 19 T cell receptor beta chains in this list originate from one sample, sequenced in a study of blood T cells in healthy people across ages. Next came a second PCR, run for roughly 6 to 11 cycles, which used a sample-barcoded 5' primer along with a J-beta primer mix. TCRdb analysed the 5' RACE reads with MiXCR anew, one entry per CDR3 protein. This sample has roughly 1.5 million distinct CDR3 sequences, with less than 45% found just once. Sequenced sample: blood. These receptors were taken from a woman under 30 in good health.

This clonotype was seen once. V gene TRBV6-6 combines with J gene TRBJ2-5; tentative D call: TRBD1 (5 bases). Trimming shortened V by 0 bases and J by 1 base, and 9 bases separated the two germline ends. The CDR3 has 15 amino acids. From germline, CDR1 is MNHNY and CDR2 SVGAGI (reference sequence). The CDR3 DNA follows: TGTGCCAGCAGTTACTCGACCAGGGCCCAAGAGACCCAGTACTTC. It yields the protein CASSYSTRAQETQYF.

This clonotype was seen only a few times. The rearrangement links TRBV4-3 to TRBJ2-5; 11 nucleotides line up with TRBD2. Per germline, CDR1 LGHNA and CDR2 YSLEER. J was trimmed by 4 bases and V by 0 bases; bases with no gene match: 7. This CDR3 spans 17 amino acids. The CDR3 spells CASSQDRGLAARETQYF. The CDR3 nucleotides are TGCGCCAGCAGCCAAGATCGGGGACTAGCGGCAAGAGAGACCCAGTACTTC.

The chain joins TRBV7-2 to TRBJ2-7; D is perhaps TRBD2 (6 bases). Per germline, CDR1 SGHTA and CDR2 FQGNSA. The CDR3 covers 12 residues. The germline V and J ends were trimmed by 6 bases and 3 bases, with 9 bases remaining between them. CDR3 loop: CASRGGNYEQYF. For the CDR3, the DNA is TGTGCCAGCAGGGGCGGGAACTACGAGCAGTACTTC.

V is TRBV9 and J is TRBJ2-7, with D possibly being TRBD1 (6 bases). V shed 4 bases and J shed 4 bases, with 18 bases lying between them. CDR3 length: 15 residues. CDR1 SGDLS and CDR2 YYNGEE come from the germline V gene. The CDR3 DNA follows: TGTGCCAGCAGCCCAACCGGGACACCTTTTTACGAGCAGTACTTC. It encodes CASSPTGTPFYEQYF.

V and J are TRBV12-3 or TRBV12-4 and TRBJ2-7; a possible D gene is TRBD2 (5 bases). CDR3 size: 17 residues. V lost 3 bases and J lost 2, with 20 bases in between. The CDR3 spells CASSFGFRIEGTYEQYF. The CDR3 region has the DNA TGTGCCAGCAGTTTTGGCTTCCGTATTGAGGGTACCTACGAGCAGTACTTC.

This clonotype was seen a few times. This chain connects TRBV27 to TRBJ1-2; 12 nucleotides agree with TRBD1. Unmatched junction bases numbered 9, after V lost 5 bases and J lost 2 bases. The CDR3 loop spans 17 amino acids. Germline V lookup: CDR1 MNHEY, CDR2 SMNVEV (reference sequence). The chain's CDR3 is CASSRSGTGGSNYGYTF. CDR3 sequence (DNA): TGTGCCAGCAGTCGATCCGGGACAGGGGGCTCCAACTATGGCTACACCTTC.

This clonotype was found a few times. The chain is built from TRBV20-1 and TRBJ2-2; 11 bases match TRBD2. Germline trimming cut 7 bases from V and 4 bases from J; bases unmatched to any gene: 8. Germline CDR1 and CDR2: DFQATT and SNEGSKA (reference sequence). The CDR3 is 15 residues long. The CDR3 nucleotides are TGCAGTGTAGGGCCTAGCGGGAGGTCCACCGGGGAGCTGTTTTTT. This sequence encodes CSVGPSGRSTGELFF.

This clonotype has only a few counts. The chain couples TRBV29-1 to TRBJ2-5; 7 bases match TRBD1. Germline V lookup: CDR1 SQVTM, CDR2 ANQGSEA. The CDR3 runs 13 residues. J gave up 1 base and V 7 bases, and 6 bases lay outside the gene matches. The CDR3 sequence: CSAQTGLQETQYF. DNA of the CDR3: TGCAGCGCCCAGACAGGGCTCCAAGAGACCCAGTACTTC.

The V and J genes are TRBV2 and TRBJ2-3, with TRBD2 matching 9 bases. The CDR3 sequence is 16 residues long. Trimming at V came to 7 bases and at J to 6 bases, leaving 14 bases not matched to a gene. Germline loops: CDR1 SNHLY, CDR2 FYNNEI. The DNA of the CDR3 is TGTGCCAGCAACCCTCGTGGCGGGGGGGCTCGGGATACGCAGTATTTT. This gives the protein CASNPRGGGARDTQYF.

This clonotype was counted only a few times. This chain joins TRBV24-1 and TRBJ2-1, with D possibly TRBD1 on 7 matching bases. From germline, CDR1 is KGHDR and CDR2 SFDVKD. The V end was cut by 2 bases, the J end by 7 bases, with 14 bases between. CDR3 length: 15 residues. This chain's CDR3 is CATSDWRGLGNEQFF. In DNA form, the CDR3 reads TGTGCCACCAGTGATTGGAGGGGGCTGGGGAATGAGCAGTTCTTC.

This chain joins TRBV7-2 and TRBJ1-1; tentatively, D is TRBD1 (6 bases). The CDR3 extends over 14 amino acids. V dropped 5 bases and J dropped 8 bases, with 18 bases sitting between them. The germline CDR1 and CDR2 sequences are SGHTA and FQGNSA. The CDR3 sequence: CASSPRDTGPEAFF. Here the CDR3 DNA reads TGTGCCAGCAGCCCCCGGGACACCGGACCAGAAGCTTTCTTT.

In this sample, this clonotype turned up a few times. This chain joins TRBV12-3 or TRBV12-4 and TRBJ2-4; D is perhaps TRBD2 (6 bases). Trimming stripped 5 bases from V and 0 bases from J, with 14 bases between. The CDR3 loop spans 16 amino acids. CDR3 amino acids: CASSPTGLRAKNIQYF. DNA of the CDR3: TGTGCCAGCAGTCCCACGGGACTTCGAGCCAAAAACATTCAGTACTTC.

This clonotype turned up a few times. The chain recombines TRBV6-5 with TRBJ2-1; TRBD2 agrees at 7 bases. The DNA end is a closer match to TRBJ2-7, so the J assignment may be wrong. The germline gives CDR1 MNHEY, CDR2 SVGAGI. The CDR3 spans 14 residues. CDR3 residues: CASSGTNPYNEQYF. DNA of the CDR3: TGTGCCAGCAGCGGGACTAACCCCTACAATGAGCAGTACTTC.

The CDR3 sequence: CSVEDPGVSNGYTF. DNA for the CDR3: TGCAGCGTTGAAGATCCCGGGGTCAGCAATGGCTACACCTTC. The rearrangement links TRBV29-1 to TRBJ1-2; unclear D gene. The CDR3 is made up of 14 amino acids. Looked up from germline, CDR1 is SQVTM and CDR2 is ANQGSEA. V was clipped by 0 bases and J by 6 bases, with 14 bases between them. Combining the CDR3 with reference TRBV29-1 and TRBJ1-2 gives the whole variable domain SAVISQKPSRDICQRGTSLTIQCQVDSQVTMMFWYRQQPGQSLTLIATANQGSEATYESGFVIDKFPISRPNLTFSTLTVSNMSPEDSSIYLCSVEDPGVSNGYTFGSGTRLTVV.

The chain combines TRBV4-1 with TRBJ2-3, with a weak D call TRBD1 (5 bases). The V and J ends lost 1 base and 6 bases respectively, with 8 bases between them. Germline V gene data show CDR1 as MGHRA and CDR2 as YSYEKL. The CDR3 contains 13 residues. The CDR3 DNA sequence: TGCGCCAGCAGCCAAGGGACACTGGATACGCAGTATTTT. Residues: CASSQGTLDTQYF.

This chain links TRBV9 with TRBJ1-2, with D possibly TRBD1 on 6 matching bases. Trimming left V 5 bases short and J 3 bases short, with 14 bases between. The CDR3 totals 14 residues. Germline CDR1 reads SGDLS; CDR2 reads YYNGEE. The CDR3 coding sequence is TGTGCCAGCAGTGGACAGTCCTCTTACTATGGCTACACCTTC. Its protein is CASSGQSSYYGYTF.

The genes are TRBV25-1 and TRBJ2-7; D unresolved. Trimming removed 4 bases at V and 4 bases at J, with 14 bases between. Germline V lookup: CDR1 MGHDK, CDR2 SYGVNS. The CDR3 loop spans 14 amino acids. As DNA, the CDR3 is TGTGCCAGCAGTGCCGAGCCCCCCGGATACGAGCAGTACTTC. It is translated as CASSAEPPGYEQYF.

The CDR3, as DNA: TGTGCCAGCAGCGTAATCGACACTTATCCCAATGAGCAGTTCTTC. Protein sequence: CASSVIDTYPNEQFF. The chain is built from TRBV7-2 and TRBJ2-1; D uncertain. The V and J ends lost 5 bases and 6 bases respectively, with 17 bases between them. Germline assignment: CDR1 SGHTA and CDR2 FQGNSA. This CDR3 region has 15 residues.

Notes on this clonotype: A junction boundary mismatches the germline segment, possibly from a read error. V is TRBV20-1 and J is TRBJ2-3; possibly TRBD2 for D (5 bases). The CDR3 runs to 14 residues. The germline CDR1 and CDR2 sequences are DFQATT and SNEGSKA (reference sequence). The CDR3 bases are TGCAGAGCCCGAGGGCCGCCTAGCACAGATACGCGGTATTTT. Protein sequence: CRARGPPSTDTRYF.